The 20 T cell receptor beta chains given below trace back to one sample, sequenced in a study of T cells in Graves' hyperthyroidism and ophthalmopathy. Amplified TCR beta CDR3 regions came from RNA transcripts. First-round RT-PCR of the TCR CDR3 relied on the HTBI primer set. TCRdb processed the multiplex PCR reads anew with MiXCR; each CDR3 protein has one entry. The data hold a few hundred thousand distinct CDR3 sequences, with over 20% observed a single time. The sample comprised blood. The receptors were gathered from a man aged 30 to 39 with Graves' ophthalmopathy.

There are a few counts of this clonotype. The junction and the germline gene differ at one end; a read error may be behind it. The chain couples TRBV7-7 to TRBJ2-7; 7 nucleotides agree with TRBD1. The CDR3 runs 13 residues. CDR1 SSHAT and CDR2 FNYEAQ come from the germline V gene (reference sequence). The CDR3 here is CASSLSRGWEQYF. CDR3 DNA: TGTGCTAGCAGCTTGAGCAGGGGGTGGGAGCAGTACTTC.

Remarks on this clonotype: Possible read error: a much larger clone is one base away. The rearrangement uses TRBV20-1 and TRBJ2-1; 7 nucleotides line up with TRBD2. The germline CDR1 and CDR2 sequences are DFQATT and SNEGSKA (reference sequence). The CDR3 spans 16 residues. After removal of 5 bases from V and 4 bases from J, the junction contained 14 bases not matched to a gene. The CDR3 loop reads CSAGRKAGATYNEQFF. CDR3 coding DNA: TGCAGTGCTGGCCGCAAGGCGGGAGCAACTTACAATGAGCAGTTCTTC.

This clonotype came up a few times. The chain joins TRBV6-1 to TRBJ2-7; 9 nucleotides agree with TRBD2. The CDR3 spans 13 residues. Germline assignment: CDR1 MNHNS and CDR2 SASEGT. V lost 11 bases and J lost 4; bases outside the gene matches: 9. CDR3 protein: CAYRAGGPYEQYF. In DNA form, the CDR3 reads TGTGCCTATCGGGCGGGAGGGCCGTACGAGCAGTACTTC.

The CDR3 reads CSAKGTGNQPQHF. The CDR3 DNA reads TGCAGTGCAAAAGGGACAGGCAATCAGCCCCAGCATTTT. This rearrangement joins TRBV20-1 to TRBJ1-5; 7 bases line up with TRBD1. There are 13 residues in the CDR3. Looked up from germline, CDR1 is DFQATT and CDR2 is SNEGSKA (reference sequence). V dropped 6 bases and J dropped 2; count of bases not matched to a gene: 4.

V is TRBV29-1 and J is TRBJ1-2, with a possible D match to TRBD1 (5 bases). V gave up 3 bases and J gave up 4 bases, with 9 bases separating them. Germline loops: CDR1 SQVTM, CDR2 ANQGSEA. CDR3 length: 12 amino acids. The CDR3 DNA reads TGCAGCGTTGACAGGGACGTCTATGGCTACACCTTC. It yields the protein CSVDRDVYGYTF.

Only a few counts were recorded for this clonotype. The chain joins TRBV29-1 to TRBJ2-1, with TRBD2 identical over 8 bases. After removal of 7 bases from V and 4 bases from J, the junction contained 9 bases not matched to a gene. Per germline, CDR1 SQVTM and CDR2 ANQGSEA. The CDR3 is 14 residues long. As DNA, the CDR3 is TGCAGCGCCCGGCCAGCGGGAGAGTACAATGAGCAGTTCTTC. Amino acids: CSARPAGEYNEQFF.

This clonotype showed up many times. The rearrangement links TRBV3-1 to TRBJ2-7, with TRBD2 matching over 11 bases. Germline V lookup: CDR1 LGHDT, CDR2 YNNKEL (reference sequence). The ends lost 6 bases at V and 1 base at J; junction bases unmatched: 11. The CDR3 has 17 residues. The CDR3 DNA reads TGTGCCAGCAGTAAAACTCGTGGGACTAGCGGATCCTACGAGCAGTACTTC. Its protein is CASSKTRGTSGSYEQYF.

This clonotype was recorded a few times. V is TRBV13 and J is TRBJ2-5, with 10 positions matching TRBD1. V lost 3 bases to trimming and J lost 5 bases; unmatched junction nucleotides: 12. The CDR3 runs to 17 residues. Germline V lookup: CDR1 PRHDT, CDR2 FYEKMQ (reference sequence). In nucleotides, the CDR3 is TGTGCCAGCAGCTTGGGACAGGGGCAAATGTTTGGGGAGACCCAGTACTTC. It specifies CASSLGQGQMFGETQYF.

This chain uses TRBV7-3 with TRBJ2-1; the match to TRBD2 covers 15 bases. Trimming took 0 bases from V and 5 from J; bases not matched to a gene: 14. Per the germline V gene, CDR1 is SGHTA and CDR2 is FQGTGA. The CDR3 has 21 amino acids. The DNA for the CDR3 is TGTGCCAGCAGCTTAACGGTCCGGACTAGCGGGAGGGCAGGGTCGGACAATGAGCAGTTCTTC. It translates to CASSLTVRTSGRAGSDNEQFF.

There are many counts of this clonotype. The genes are TRBV5-1 and TRBJ1-1, with 11 bases matching TRBD1. This CDR3 has 15 residues. Unmatched junction bases numbered 8, after V lost 4 bases and J lost 6 bases. CDR1 and CDR2 (germline): SGHRS, YFSETQ. CDR3 sequence: CASSANRDRGSEAFF. CDR3 sequence (DNA): TGCGCCAGCAGCGCGAACCGGGACAGGGGGTCTGAAGCTTTCTTT.

This clonotype came up a few times. The genes are TRBV5-5 and TRBJ1-1; D uncertain. V lost 1 base, J lost 1 base, and 11 bases lay in between. Germline CDR1 SGHKS, CDR2 YYEKEE (reference sequence). This CDR3 has 15 residues. The CDR3, as DNA: TGTGCCAGCAGCTTGATCGTAACTGGGAACACTGAAGCTTTCTTT. The encoded protein is CASSLIVTGNTEAFF.

The chain employs TRBV6-1 and TRBJ2-7; 10 bases map to TRBD2. CDR3 length: 14 residues. V lost 7 bases, J lost 4 bases, and 7 bases stayed unmatched. CDR1 is MNHNS, CDR2 SASEGT, per germline. The CDR3 loop is CASKIGTSDYEQYF. DNA for the CDR3: TGTGCCAGCAAGATCGGGACTAGCGATTACGAGCAGTACTTC.

Ten or more counts support this clonotype. This rearrangement joins TRBV2 to TRBJ1-1; D is uncertain. Trimming cost V 8 bases and J 5 bases, with 15 bases left between them. Germline-derived CDR1 and CDR2 are SNHLY and FYNNEI. The CDR3 length is 13 residues. As DNA, the CDR3 is TGTGCCAGCTCACTGACCCAAACGACTGAAGCTTTCTTT. It is translated as CASSLTQTTEAFF. The whole variable domain, filled in from reference TRBV2 and TRBJ1-1, reads EPEVTQTPSHQVTQMGQEVILRCVPISNHLYFYWYRQILGQKVEFLVSFYNNEISEKSEIFDDQFSVERPDGSNFTLKIRSTKLEDSAMYFCASSLTQTTEAFFGQGTRLTVV.

This chain connects TRBV9 to TRBJ2-1; 8 nucleotides match TRBD2. The junction had 6 bases not matched to a gene; V was cut back by 0 bases and J by 4 bases. This CDR3 has 16 residues. Germline V gives CDR1 SGDLS, CDR2 YYNGEE. The CDR3 here is CASSVGLAGRYNEQFF. CDR3 DNA: TGTGCCAGCAGCGTAGGCTTAGCGGGACGTTACAATGAGCAGTTCTTC.

This clonotype has ten or more counts. The rearrangement links TRBV7-9 to TRBJ2-1, with unresolved D. Trimming took 3 bases from V and 3 from J, leaving 6 bases between them. This CDR3 is built from 13 residues. The germline CDR1 and CDR2 sequences are SEHNR and FQNEAQ (reference sequence). The CDR3 bases are TGTGCCAGCAGCTTGAGGAACTACAATGAGCAGTTCTTC. Translation: CASSLRNYNEQFF.

This clonotype appeared a few times. The V and J genes are TRBV2 and TRBJ2-7, with D perhaps being TRBD1 or TRBD2 (5 bases each). This CDR3 spans 17 amino acids. Between the trimmed V and J ends, which lost 6 bases and 2 bases, there was a span of 23 bases. Germline values: CDR1 SNHLY, CDR2 FYNNEI. Here the CDR3 reads CASRAGLGRVNPYEQYF. In DNA, the CDR3 is TGTGCCAGCAGAGCCGGACTTGGCAGGGTCAATCCCTACGAGCAGTACTTC.

CDR3 loop: CASKVGAMGRTNTEAFF. The CDR3 DNA sequence: TGTGCCAGCAAGGTTGGGGCCATGGGACGGACGAACACTGAAGCTTTCTTT. The V gene is TRBV12-3 or TRBV12-4, the J gene TRBJ1-1, with a possible D match to TRBD1 (5 bases). The CDR3 has 17 amino acids. The V and J ends lost 7 bases and 1 base respectively, with 22 bases between them.

The gene calls are TRBV30 and TRBJ1-6, with 8 bases aligning to TRBD1. V was pared by 1 base and J by 9 bases, with 5 bases of the junction left unmatched. The length of the CDR3 is 14 residues. Germline V CDR1 and CDR2: GTSNPN, SVGIG (reference sequence). The CDR3 DNA follows: TGTGCCTGGAGTGACCGGGACAGGATTTCACCCCTCCACTTT. It specifies CAWSDRDRISPLHF.

This clonotype was detected ten times or more. The chain uses TRBV7-3 and TRBJ1-1; 9 bases are shared with TRBD1. Trimming at V came to 3 bases and at J to 4 bases, leaving 6 bases not matched to a gene. The germline gives CDR1 SGHTA, CDR2 FQGTGA. The CDR3 has 15 amino acids. Here the CDR3 DNA reads TGTGCCAGCAGCTTGGACAGGGGAAGGGGCACTGAAGCTTTCTTT. Translated: CASSLDRGRGTEAFF.

To note about this clonotype: The junction departs from the called germline gene at one end, perhaps through a read error. The J gene is TRBJ2-6, the V gene TRBV11-3, with TRBD1 as a possible D gene (6 bases). The CDR3 sequence is 14 residues long. The germline V gene encodes CDR1 SGHNT and CDR2 YENEEA. This chain's CDR3 is CASSDRSGADVLTF. CDR3 sequence (DNA): TGTGCCAGCAGCGACAGGTCTGGGGCCGACGTCCTGACTTTC.